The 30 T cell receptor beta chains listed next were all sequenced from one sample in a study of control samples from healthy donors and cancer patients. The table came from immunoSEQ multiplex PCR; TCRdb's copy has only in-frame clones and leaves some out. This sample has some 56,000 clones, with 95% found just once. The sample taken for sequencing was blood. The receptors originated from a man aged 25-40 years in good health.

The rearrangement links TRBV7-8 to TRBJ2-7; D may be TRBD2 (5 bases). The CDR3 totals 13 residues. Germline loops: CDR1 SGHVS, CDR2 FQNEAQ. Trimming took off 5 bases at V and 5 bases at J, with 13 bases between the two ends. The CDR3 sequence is CASSAGDSHEQYF. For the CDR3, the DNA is TGTGCCAGCAGCGCCGGGGATTCCCACGAGCAGTACTTC.

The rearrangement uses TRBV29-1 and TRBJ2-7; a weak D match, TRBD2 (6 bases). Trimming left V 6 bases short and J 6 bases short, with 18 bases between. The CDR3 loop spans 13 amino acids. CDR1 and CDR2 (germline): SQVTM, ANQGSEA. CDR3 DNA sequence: TGCAGCGTCGCGTTGGCGGGAAGGTTCGAGCAGTACTTC. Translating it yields CSVALAGRFEQYF.

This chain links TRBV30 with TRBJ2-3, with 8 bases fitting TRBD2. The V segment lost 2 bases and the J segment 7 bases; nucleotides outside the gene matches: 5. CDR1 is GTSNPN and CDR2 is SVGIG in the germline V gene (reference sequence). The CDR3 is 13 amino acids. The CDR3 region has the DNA TGTGCCTGGAGTTGGGGACTAGAGCATACGCAGTATTTT. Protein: CAWSWGLEHTQYF.

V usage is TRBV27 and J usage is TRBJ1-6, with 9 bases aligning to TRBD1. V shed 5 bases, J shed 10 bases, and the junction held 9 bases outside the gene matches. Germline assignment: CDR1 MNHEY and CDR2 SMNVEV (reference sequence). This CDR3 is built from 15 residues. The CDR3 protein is CASSAWTGEGSPLHF. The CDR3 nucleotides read TGTGCCAGCAGTGCGTGGACAGGGGAGGGGTCACCCCTCCACTTT.

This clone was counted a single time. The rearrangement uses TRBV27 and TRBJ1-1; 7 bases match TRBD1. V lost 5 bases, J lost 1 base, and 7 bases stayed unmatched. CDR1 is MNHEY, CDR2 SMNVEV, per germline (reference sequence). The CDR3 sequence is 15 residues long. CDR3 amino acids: CASSPAWTGNTEAFF. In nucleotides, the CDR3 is TGTGCCAGCAGTCCAGCATGGACAGGGAACACTGAAGCTTTCTTT.

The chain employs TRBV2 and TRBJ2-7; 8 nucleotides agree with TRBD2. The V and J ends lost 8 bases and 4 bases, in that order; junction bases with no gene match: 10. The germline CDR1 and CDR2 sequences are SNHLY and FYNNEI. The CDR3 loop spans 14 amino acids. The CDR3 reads CASQTGGLRYEQYF. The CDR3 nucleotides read TGTGCCAGCCAGACGGGGGGGTTAAGGTACGAGCAGTACTTC.

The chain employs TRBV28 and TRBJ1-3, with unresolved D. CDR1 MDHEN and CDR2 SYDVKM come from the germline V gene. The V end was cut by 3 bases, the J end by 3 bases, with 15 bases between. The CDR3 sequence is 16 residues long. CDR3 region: CASSFPPRTFGNTIYF. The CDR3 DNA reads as TGTGCCAGCAGTTTCCCCCCCAGGACTTTTGGAAACACCATATATTTT. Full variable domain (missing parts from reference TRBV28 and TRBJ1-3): DVKVTQSSRYLVKRTGEKVFLECVQDMDHENMFWYRQDPGLGLRLIYFSYDVKMKEKGDIPEGYSVSREKKERFSLILESASTNQTSMYLCASSFPPRTFGNTIYFGEGSWLTVV.

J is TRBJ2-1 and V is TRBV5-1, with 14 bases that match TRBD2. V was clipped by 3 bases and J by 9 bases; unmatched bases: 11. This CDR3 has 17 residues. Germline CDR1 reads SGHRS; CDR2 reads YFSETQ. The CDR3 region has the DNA TGCGCCAGCAGCTCTCACCCCGGGACTAGCGGGAGTTTTGAGCAGTTCTTC. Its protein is CASSSHPGTSGSFEQFF. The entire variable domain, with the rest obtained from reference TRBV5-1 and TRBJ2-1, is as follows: KAGVTQTPRYLIKTRGQQVTLSCSPISGHRSVSWYQQTPGQGLQFLFEYFSETQRNKGNFPGRFSGRQFSNSRSEMNVSTLELGDSALYLCASSSHPGTSGSFEQFFGPGTRLTVL.

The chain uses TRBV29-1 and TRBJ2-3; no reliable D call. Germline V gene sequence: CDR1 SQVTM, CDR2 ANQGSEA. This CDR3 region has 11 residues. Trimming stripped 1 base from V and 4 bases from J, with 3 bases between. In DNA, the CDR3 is TGCAGCGTTGAAGGGGCAGATACGCAGTATTTT. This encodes CSVEGADTQYF.

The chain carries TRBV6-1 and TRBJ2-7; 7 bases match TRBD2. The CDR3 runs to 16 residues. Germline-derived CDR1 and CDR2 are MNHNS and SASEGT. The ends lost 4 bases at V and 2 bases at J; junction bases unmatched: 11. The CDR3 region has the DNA TGTGCCAGCAGTGGCGGTAGCGGGCGGGAAACCTACGAGCAGTACTTC. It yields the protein CASSGGSGRETYEQYF.

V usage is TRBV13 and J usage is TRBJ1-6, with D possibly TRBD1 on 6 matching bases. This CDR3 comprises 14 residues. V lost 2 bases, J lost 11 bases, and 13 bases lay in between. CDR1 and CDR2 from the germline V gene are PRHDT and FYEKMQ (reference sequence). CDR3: CASSLRGTATPLHF. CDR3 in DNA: TGTGCCAGCAGCTTAAGGGGGACGGCGACACCCCTCCACTTT.

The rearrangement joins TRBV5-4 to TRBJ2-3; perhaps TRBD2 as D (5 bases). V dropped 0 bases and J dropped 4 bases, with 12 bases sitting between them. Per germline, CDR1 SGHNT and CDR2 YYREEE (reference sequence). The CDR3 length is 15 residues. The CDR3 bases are TGTGCCAGCAGCTTGGCAGACGCGGGTGCAGATACGCAGTATTTT. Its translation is CASSLADAGADTQYF.

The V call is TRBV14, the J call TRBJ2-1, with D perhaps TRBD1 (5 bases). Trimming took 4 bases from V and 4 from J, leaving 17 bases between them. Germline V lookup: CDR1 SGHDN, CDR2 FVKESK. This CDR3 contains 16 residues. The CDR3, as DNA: TGTGCCAGCAGCCGCTGGCTAGGGGTGGAGTACAATGAGCAGTTCTTC. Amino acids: CASSRWLGVEYNEQFF.

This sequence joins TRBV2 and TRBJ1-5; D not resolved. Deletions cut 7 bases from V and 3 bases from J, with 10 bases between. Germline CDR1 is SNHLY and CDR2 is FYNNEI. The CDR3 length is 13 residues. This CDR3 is CASKADLNQPQHF. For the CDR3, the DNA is TGTGCCAGCAAAGCGGACCTCAATCAGCCCCAGCATTTT.

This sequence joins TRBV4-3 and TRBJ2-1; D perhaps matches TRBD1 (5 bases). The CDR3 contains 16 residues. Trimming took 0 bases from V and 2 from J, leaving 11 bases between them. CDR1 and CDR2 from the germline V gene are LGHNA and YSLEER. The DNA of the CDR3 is TGCGCCAGCAGCCAAGATGTCAGGGCAACCTACAATGAGCAGTTCTTC. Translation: CASSQDVRATYNEQFF.

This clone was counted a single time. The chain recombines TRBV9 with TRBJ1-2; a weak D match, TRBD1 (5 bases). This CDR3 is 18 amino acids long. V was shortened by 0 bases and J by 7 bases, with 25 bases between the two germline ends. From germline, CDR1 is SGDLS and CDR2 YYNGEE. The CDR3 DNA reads TGTGCCAGCAGCGTAGGAAGAGCGGGAGACAGCGTTATGGGTGGCTACACCTTC. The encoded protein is CASSVGRAGDSVMGGYTF.

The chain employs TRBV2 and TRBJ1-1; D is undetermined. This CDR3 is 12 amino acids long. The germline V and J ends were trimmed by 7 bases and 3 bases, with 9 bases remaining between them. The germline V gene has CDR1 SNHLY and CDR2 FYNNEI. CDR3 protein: CASNYEHTEAFF. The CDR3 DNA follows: TGTGCCAGCAACTACGAACACACTGAAGCTTTCTTT.

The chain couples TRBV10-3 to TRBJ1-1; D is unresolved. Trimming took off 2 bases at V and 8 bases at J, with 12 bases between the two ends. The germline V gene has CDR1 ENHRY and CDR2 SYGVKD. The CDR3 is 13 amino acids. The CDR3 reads CAISEPGPTEAFF. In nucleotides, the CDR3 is TGTGCCATCAGTGAGCCCGGGCCCACGGAAGCTTTCTTT.

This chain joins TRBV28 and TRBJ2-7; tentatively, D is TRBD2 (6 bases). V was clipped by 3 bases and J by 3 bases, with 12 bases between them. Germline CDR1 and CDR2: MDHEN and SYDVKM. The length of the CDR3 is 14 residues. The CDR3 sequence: CASSLEGQFYEQYF. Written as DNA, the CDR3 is TGTGCCAGCAGTTTGGAGGGGCAGTTCTACGAGCAGTACTTC.

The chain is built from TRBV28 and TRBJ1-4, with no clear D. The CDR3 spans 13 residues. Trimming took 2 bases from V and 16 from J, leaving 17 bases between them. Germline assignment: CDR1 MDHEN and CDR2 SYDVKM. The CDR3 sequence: CASSLLAGPGEFF. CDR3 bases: TGTGCCAGCAGTTTACTCGCAGGACCAGGAGAGTTTTTT.

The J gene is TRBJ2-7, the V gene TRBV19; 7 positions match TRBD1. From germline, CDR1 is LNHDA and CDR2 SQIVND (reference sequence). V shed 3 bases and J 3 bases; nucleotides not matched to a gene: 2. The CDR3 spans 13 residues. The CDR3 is CASSMNRGYEQYF. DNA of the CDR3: TGTGCCAGTAGTATGAACAGGGGCTACGAGCAGTACTTC.

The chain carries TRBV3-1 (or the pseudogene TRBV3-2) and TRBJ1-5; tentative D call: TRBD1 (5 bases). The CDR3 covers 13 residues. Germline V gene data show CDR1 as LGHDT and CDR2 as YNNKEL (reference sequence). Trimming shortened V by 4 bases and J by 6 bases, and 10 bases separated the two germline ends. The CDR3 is CASSRGGGQPQHF. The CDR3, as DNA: TGTGCCAGCAGCCGTGGGGGAGGTCAGCCCCAGCATTTT.

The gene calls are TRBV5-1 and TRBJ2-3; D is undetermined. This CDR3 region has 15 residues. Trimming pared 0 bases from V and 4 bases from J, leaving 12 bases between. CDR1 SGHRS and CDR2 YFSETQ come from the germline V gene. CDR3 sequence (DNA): TGCGCCAGCAGCTTGGAATTTCGAGTCGCAGATACGCAGTATTTT. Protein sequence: CASSLEFRVADTQYF.

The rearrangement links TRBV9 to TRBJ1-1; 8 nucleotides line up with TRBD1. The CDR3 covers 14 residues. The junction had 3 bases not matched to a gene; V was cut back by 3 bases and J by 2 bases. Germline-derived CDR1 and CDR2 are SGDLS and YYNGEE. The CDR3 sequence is CASSAQGANTEAFF. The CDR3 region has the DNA TGTGCCAGCAGCGCGCAGGGGGCCAACACTGAAGCTTTCTTT.

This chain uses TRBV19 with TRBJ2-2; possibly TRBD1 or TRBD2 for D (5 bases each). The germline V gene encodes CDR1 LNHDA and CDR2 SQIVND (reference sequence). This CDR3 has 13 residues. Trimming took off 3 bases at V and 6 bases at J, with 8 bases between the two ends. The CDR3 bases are TGTGCCAGTAGTATTTTGGGGGCCGGGGAGCTGTTTTTT. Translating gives CASSILGAGELFF.

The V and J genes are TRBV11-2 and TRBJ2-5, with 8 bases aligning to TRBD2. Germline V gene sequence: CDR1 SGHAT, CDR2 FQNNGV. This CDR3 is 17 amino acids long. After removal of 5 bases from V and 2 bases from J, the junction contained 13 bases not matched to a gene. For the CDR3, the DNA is TGTGCCAGCAGCGCGGAGGTAGGACTAGCCCGACAAGAGACCCAGTACTTC. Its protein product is CASSAEVGLARQETQYF.

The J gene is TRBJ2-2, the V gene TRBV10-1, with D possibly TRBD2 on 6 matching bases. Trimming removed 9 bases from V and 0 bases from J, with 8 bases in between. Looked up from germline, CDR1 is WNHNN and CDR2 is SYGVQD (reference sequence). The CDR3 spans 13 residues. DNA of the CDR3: TGCGCCAGGGCTAGCGCGAACACCGGGGAGCTGTTTTTT. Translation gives CARASANTGELFF.

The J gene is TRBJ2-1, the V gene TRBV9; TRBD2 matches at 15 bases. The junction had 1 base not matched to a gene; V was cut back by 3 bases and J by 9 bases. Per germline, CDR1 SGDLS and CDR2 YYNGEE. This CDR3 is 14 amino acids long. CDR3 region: CASSGTSGRGEQFF. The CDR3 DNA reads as TGTGCCAGCAGCGGGACTAGCGGGAGGGGTGAGCAGTTCTTC.

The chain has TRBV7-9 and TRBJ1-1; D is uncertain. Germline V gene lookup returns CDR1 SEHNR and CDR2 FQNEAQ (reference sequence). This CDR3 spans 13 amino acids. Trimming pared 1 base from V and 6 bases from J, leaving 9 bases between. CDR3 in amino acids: CASSLVLGAEAFF. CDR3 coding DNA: TGTGCCAGCAGCTTAGTTTTGGGAGCTGAAGCTTTCTTT.

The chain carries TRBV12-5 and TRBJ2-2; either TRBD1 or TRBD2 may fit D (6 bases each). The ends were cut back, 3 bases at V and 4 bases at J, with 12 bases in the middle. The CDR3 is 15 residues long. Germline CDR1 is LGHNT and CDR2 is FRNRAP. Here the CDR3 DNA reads TGTGCTAGTGGTTTAAAACGGGGGCTCACCGGGGAGCTGTTTTTT. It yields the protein CASGLKRGLTGELFF.